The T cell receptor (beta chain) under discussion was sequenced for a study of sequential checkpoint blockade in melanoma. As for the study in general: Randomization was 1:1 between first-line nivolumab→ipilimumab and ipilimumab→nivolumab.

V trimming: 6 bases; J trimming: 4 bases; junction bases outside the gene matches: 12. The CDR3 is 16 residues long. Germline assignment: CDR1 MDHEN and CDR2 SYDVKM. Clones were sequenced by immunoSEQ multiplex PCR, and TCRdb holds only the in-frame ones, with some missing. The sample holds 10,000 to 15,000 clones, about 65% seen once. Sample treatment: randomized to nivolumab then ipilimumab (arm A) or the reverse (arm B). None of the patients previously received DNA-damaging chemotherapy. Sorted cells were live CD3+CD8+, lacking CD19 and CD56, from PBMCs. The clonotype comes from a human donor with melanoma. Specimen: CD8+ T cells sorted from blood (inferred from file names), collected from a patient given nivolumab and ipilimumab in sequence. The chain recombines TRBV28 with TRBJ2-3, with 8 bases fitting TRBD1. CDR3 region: CASSEGQGFSSDTQYF. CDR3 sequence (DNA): TGTGCCAGCAGCGAAGGACAGGGATTTTCGTCAGATACGCAGTATTTT.